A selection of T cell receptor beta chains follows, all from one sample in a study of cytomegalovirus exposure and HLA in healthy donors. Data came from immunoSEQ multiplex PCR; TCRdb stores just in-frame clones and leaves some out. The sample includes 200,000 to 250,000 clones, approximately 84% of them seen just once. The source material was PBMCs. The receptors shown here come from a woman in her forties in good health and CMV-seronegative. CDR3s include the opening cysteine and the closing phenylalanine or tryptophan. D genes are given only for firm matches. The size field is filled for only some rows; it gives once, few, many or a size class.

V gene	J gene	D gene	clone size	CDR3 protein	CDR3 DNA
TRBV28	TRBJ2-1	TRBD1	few	CASSLGTGDYNEQFF	TGTGCCAGCAGTTTAGGGACAGGGGACTACAATGAGCAGTTCTTC
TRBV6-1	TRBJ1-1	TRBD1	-	CASSEVTTGGNTEAFF	TGTGCCAGCAGTGAAGTGACGACAGGGGGGAACACTGAAGCTTTCTTT
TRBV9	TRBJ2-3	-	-	CASSPGTYQDTQYF	TGTGCCAGCAGCCCAGGGACTTACCAAGATACGCAGTATTTT
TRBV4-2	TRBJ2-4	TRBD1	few	CASSQEGQGRNIQYF	TGTGCCAGCAGCCAAGAGGGACAGGGTAGAAACATTCAGTACTTC
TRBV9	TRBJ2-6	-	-	CASSPRGGAVSGANVLTF	TGTGCCAGCAGCCCCCGTGGGGGGGCCGTGTCTGGGGCCAACGTCCTGACTTTC
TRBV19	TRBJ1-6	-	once	CASSILEGNSPLHF	TGTGCCAGTAGTATTTTGGAGGGTAATTCACCCCTCCACTTT
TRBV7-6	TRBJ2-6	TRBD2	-	CASSLARTSGGASGANVLTF	TGTGCCAGCAGTTTAGCGAGGACTAGCGGGGGGGCCTCTGGGGCCAACGTCCTGACTTTC
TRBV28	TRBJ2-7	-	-	CASSRRYEQYF	TGTGCCAGCAGCCGGAGGTACGAGCAGTACTTC
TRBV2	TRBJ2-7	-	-	CASSPRAGEQYF	TGTGCCAGCAGTCCCAGGGCAGGCGAGCAGTACTTC
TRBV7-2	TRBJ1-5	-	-	CASSLNTGRADQPQHF	TGTGCCAGCAGCTTAAATACCGGCAGGGCTGACCAGCCCCAGCATTTT
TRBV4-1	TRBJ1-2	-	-	CASSLRLDTLGYGYTF	TGCGCCAGCAGCCTTAGACTGGACACTTTGGGGTATGGCTACACCTTC
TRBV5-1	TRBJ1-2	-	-	CASTGMVGNYGYTF	TGCGCCAGCACCGGGATGGTGGGTAACTATGGCTACACCTTC
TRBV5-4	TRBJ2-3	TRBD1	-	CASSRPGQGIMDTQYF	TGTGCCAGCAGCCGACCGGGACAGGGAATCATGGATACGCAGTATTTT
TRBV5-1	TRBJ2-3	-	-	CASSRGRGGWGTDTQYF	TGCGCCAGCAGCCGCGGAAGGGGGGGATGGGGCACAGATACGCAGTATTTT
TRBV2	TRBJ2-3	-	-	CASNGLRSTDTQYF	TGTGCCAGCAACGGACTTCGTAGCACAGATACGCAGTATTTT
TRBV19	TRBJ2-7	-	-	CASSAGFYEQYF	TGTGCCAGTAGTGCAGGGTTCTACGAGCAGTACTTC
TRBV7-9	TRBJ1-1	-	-	CASSLPPGNTEAFF	TGTGCCAGCAGCCTCCCTCCAGGGAACACTGAAGCTTTCTTT
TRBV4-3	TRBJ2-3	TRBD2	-	CASSQVHGGAADTQYF	TGCGCCAGCAGCCAAGTCCACGGGGGGGCCGCAGATACGCAGTATTTT
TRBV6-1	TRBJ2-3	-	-	CASSDRQPDTQYF	TGTGCCAGCAGTGACAGGCAGCCAGATACGCAGTATTTT
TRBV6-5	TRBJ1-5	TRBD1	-	CASSSGTAYQPQHF	TGTGCCAGCAGTTCTGGGACAGCCTATCAGCCCCAGCATTTT
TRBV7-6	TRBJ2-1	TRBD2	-	CASSLGLAGGPYNEQFF	TGTGCCAGCAGCTTAGGACTGGCGGGGGGGCCCTACAATGAGCAGTTCTTC
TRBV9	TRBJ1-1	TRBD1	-	CASSLGQGIGNTEAFF	TGTGCCAGCAGCTTGGGACAGGGGATTGGGAACACTGAAGCTTTCTTT
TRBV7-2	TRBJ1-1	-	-	CASGQNTEAFF	TGTGCCAGTGGACAGAACACTGAAGCTTTCTTT
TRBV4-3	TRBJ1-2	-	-	CASSHRDYGYTF	TGCGCCAGCAGCCACCGCGACTATGGCTACACCTTC